A selection of T cell receptor beta chains follows, all from one sample in a study of T cell responses to AZD1222 COVID-19 vaccine. The protocol was immunoSEQ multiplex PCR, while the TCRdb copy is restricted to in-frame clones and leaves out a portion. The sample lists fewer than 30,000 clones, 70% to 90% occurring once. The starting material was peripheral blood, obtained 28 days after the second AZD1222 dose. The receptors come from an adult who received the AZD1222 COVID-19 vaccine. Both conserved end residues are part of each CDR3. D genes are given only for firm matches.

TRBJ2-1	.	TRBV5-1	CASSLTSFPNNEQFF	TGCGCCAGCAGCTTGACTAGCTTCCCAAACAATGAGCAGTTCTTC
TRBJ1-1	.	TRBV6-5	CASSYQGWTEAFF	TGTGCCAGCAGTTACCAGGGTTGGACTGAAGCTTTCTTT
TRBJ1-1	.	TRBV27	CASSMRHGNTEAFF	TGTGCCAGCAGTATGAGACACGGGAACACTGAAGCTTTCTTT
TRBJ2-1	TRBD2	TRBV7-8	CASSPPLSGSAYNEQFF	TGTGCCAGCAGCCCACCCCTTAGCGGGAGCGCCTACAATGAGCAGTTCTTC
TRBJ2-7	.	TRBV6-5	CASSRKDISYEQYF	TGTGCCAGCAGTCGAAAGGACATCTCCTACGAGCAGTACTTC
TRBJ2-7	TRBD2	TRBV16	CASSQSPGLVAEQYF	TGTGCCAGCAGCCAATCGCCGGGACTAGTGGCCGAGCAGTACTTC
TRBJ2-5	.	TRBV5-1	CASSYITGETQYF	TGCGCCAGCAGCTATATTACAGGGGAGACCCAGTACTTC
TRBJ2-6	TRBD1	TRBV30	CAWTRDRVRSGANVLTF	TGTGCCTGGACCCGGGACAGGGTGAGGTCTGGGGCCAACGTCCTGACTTTC
TRBJ1-1	.	TRBV28	CASSLGGSWAFF	TGTGCCAGCAGTTTGGGAGGGTCCTGGGCTTTCTTT
TRBJ2-1	.	TRBV5-1	CASSLLAGEAGHNEQFF	TGCGCCAGCAGCTTACTAGCAGGAGAGGCGGGACACAATGAGCAGTTCTTC